This TCR beta chain was obtained from a study of Graves' ophthalmopathy and Graves' hyperthyroidism. Overall study context: Peripheral blood was gathered at the point of initial diagnosis, before any treatment started. Study-level findings and limits: The 13-signature model separated ophthalmopathy from stable hyperthyroidism at just under 90% sensitivity and approximately 81% specificity. Most expanded clonotypes in thyroid above 0.001 frequency also showed up in blood.

Amplified TCR beta CDR3 regions were obtained using RNA transcripts as template. HTBI-primed first-round RT-PCR preceded second-round multiplex PCR. Via MiXCR, TCRdb re-called the multiplex PCR reads, giving one row per CDR3 protein. The sample shows 300,000 to 400,000 distinct CDR3 sequences, roughly 15% of them seen only once. This clonotype was detected many times. What it binds is not known. This receptor was identified in an adult man with Graves' ophthalmopathy. The source material was peripheral blood.

CDR3 bases: TGTGCCAGCAGCCATACAGATACGCAGTATTTT. This sequence encodes CASSHTDTQYF. The rearrangement uses TRBV14 and TRBJ2-3; no clear D. The CDR3 has 11 residues. Trimming shortened V by 3 bases and J by 3 bases, and 1 base separated the two germline ends. Germline CDR1 SGHDN, CDR2 FVKESK.